This passage covers 18 T cell receptor beta chains from one sample sequenced in a study of CD8 T cells in Susac syndrome. Reverse transcription used about 0.45 to 1 ug RNA and random hexamers. TCRdb passed the immunoSEQ multiplex PCR reads through MiXCR, listing each CDR3 protein once. The sample contains roughly 250,000 distinct CDR3 sequences, 90% to 97% of which appear only once. Material: CD4+ T cells from PBMCs. Receptor source: a human donor with Susac syndrome.

The V and J genes are TRBV12-3 or TRBV12-4 and TRBJ2-5; D unclear. The CDR3 sequence is 15 residues long. Trimming took off 2 bases at V and 5 bases at J, with 15 bases between the two ends. CDR3 in DNA: TGTGCCAGCAGTTTAATCCATGGAATGGGCGAGACCCAGTACTTC. This translates into CASSLIHGMGETQYF.

Written as DNA, the CDR3 is TGTGCCAGCAGCGTAGGAACTAGCGGGCACAATGAGCAGTTCTTC. Translating it yields CASSVGTSGHNEQFF. This sequence joins TRBV9 and TRBJ2-1; 9 bases fit TRBD2. The germline V gene encodes CDR1 SGDLS and CDR2 YYNGEE. The CDR3 extends over 15 amino acids. The V segment lost 0 bases and the J segment 5 bases; nucleotides outside the gene matches: 3. The whole variable domain, remainder taken from reference TRBV9 and TRBJ2-1, is DSGVTQTPKHLITATGQRVTLRCSPRSGDLSVYWYQQSLDQGLQFLIQYYNGEERAKGNILERFSAQQFPDLHSELNLSSLELGDSALYFCASSVGTSGHNEQFFGPGTRLTVL.

The J gene is TRBJ1-5, the V gene TRBV2, with a possible D match to TRBD1 (5 bases). V was clipped by 1 base and J by 2 bases, with 9 bases between them. The CDR3 loop spans 15 amino acids. Germline V gene lookup returns CDR1 SNHLY and CDR2 FYNNEI. DNA for the CDR3: TGTGCCAGCAGTGAAGAAGGGGCCGGCAATCAGCCCCAGCATTTT. It translates to CASSEEGAGNQPQHF.

The chain couples TRBV2 to TRBJ1-2, with 9 nucleotides matching TRBD1. CDR1 SNHLY and CDR2 FYNNEI come from the germline V gene. The trim removed 7 bases at V and 6 bases at J, leaving 9 bases unmatched. CDR3 size: 14 residues. CDR3 sequence: CASTQPDRGDGYTF. In nucleotides, the CDR3 is TGTGCCAGCACCCAGCCGGACAGGGGAGATGGCTACACCTTC.

The table lists this clonotype with a count of one. This chain joins TRBV4-1 and TRBJ2-6, with 7 bases that match TRBD1. The CDR3 is made up of 19 amino acids. The V and J ends lost 1 base and 0 bases, in that order; junction bases with no gene match: 9. Germline-derived CDR1 and CDR2 are MGHRA and YSYEKL. CDR3 DNA: TGCGCCAGCAGCCAAGGACAGGGCGTAGGGACCTCTGGGGCCAACGTCCTGACTTTC. Translation gives CASSQGQGVGTSGANVLTF.

The CDR3, as DNA: TGTGCCAGCTCCGGGACAGTGAAAAACATTCAGTACTTC. It encodes CASSGTVKNIQYF. The V gene is TRBV28, the J gene TRBJ2-4, with 7 bases that match TRBD1. CDR1 MDHEN and CDR2 SYDVKM come from the germline V gene. The CDR3 covers 13 residues. V shed 8 bases, J shed 4 bases, and the junction held 5 bases outside the gene matches.

The V call is TRBV25-1, the J call TRBJ1-1; D is undetermined. Germline assignment: CDR1 MGHDK and CDR2 SYGVNS. Trimming stripped 9 bases from V and 5 bases from J, with 4 bases between. This CDR3 spans 9 amino acids. In DNA form, the CDR3 reads TGTGCCAGATGGACTGAAGCTTTCTTT. Its protein product is CARWTEAFF.

The rearrangement links TRBV4-1 to TRBJ2-5; 10 bases match TRBD2. The CDR3 is 14 residues long. Germline trimming cut 0 bases from V and 10 bases from J; bases unmatched to any gene: 5. Per the germline V gene, CDR1 is MGHRA and CDR2 is YSYEKL. CDR3 in DNA: TGCGCCAGCAGCCAAGAGGGGACTAGCGCCCTCCAGTACTTC. It encodes CASSQEGTSALQYF.

This chain connects TRBV29-1 to TRBJ1-2; TRBD1 matches 8 bases. CDR1 and CDR2 (germline): SQVTM, ANQGSEA. There are 13 residues in the CDR3. J lost 8 bases, V lost 3 bases, and 8 bases had no gene match. The CDR3 DNA reads as TGCAGCGTTGACGTAGGACAGGGTTTAGGCTACACCTTC. Its translation is CSVDVGQGLGYTF.

V and J are TRBV15 and TRBJ2-5; 10 nucleotides match TRBD2. The junction had 2 bases not matched to a gene; V was cut back by 0 bases and J by 4 bases. The CDR3 sequence is 15 residues long. CDR1 and CDR2 from the germline V gene are LNHNV and YYDKDF (reference sequence). CDR3 in DNA: TGTGCCACCAGCAGAGATAGCGGGAGGCGAGAGACCCAGTACTTC. Translated, it gives CATSRDSGRRETQYF. Full variable domain (rest looked up from reference TRBV15 and TRBJ2-5): DAMVIQNPRYQVTQFGKPVTLSCSQTLNHNVMYWYQQKSSQAPKLLFHYYDKDFNNEADTPDNFQSRRPNTSFCFLDIRSPGLGDTAMYLCATSRDSGRRETQYFGPGTRLLVL.

This chain uses TRBV7-6 with TRBJ2-2, with D perhaps TRBD1 or TRBD2 (5 bases each). The CDR3 loop spans 16 amino acids. V was clipped by 5 bases and J by 4 bases, with 17 bases between them. CDR1 SGHVS and CDR2 FNYEAQ come from the germline V gene. The chain's CDR3 is CASSPDGTRFTGELFF. The CDR3 DNA is TGTGCCAGCAGCCCCGACGGGACGAGATTCACCGGGGAGCTGTTTTTT.

The chain carries TRBV30 and TRBJ2-2; D possibly uses TRBD1 or TRBD2 (5 bases each). Germline V lookup: CDR1 GTSNPN, CDR2 SVGIG (reference sequence). The CDR3 loop spans 14 amino acids. The germline V and J ends were trimmed by 2 bases and 6 bases, with 13 bases remaining between them. The CDR3 sequence: CAWSMGPLAGELFF. Written as DNA, the CDR3 is TGTGCCTGGAGTATGGGACCTCTGGCCGGGGAGCTGTTTTTT.

The chain joins TRBV5-1 to TRBJ2-1; perhaps TRBD2 as D (5 bases). Per germline, CDR1 SGHRS and CDR2 YFSETQ. The CDR3 loop spans 14 amino acids. Trimming left V 7 bases short and J 1 base short, with 12 bases between. In DNA form, the CDR3 reads TGCGCCAGCGGAGCCAGCGGATCCTACAATGAGCAGTTCTTC. Translated: CASGASGSYNEQFF.

The chain recombines TRBV30 with TRBJ1-1; D is undetermined. The CDR3 contains 11 residues. V was shortened by 5 bases and J by 1 base, with 5 bases between the two germline ends. The germline V gene has CDR1 GTSNPN and CDR2 SVGIG (reference sequence). The CDR3 loop reads CAWETNTEAFF. The CDR3, as DNA: TGTGCCTGGGAGACGAACACTGAAGCTTTCTTT.

This rearrangement joins TRBV14 to TRBJ1-2; D is undetermined. The length of the CDR3 is 16 residues. CDR1 and CDR2 from the germline V gene are SGHDN and FVKESK. Trimming left V 0 bases short and J 2 bases short, with 13 bases between. The CDR3 DNA follows: TGTGCCAGCAGCCAAGATCGAGCGACACCGAACTATGGCTACACCTTC. Amino acids: CASSQDRATPNYGYTF.

The chain links TRBV9 to TRBJ1-2; D unclear. Trimming took off 2 bases at V and 6 bases at J, with 17 bases between the two ends. CDR1 is SGDLS, CDR2 YYNGEE, per germline. This CDR3 is built from 15 residues. In DNA, the CDR3 is TGTGCCAGCAGCGTCGGACCCCCGGCGGGCCATGGCTACACCTTC. It yields the protein CASSVGPPAGHGYTF.

The chain joins TRBV29-1 to TRBJ1-2; no clear D gene. Trimming removed 4 bases from V and 8 bases from J, with 11 bases in between. CDR1 and CDR2 from the germline V gene are SQVTM and ANQGSEA. CDR3 length equals 11 residues. The CDR3 is CSVGWGYGYTF. In DNA form, the CDR3 reads TGCAGCGTTGGATGGGGATACGGCTACACCTTC.

The genes are TRBV25-1 and TRBJ2-1, with D perhaps matching TRBD1 or TRBD2 (5 bases each). There are 13 residues in the CDR3. Trimming stripped 2 bases from V and 8 bases from J, with 10 bases between. Germline loops: CDR1 MGHDK, CDR2 SYGVNS. The CDR3, as DNA: TGTGCCAGCAGTGAAACGGGGCAGGATGAGCAGTTCTTC. It yields the protein CASSETGQDEQFF.